This entry describes one T cell receptor beta chain. Its antigen is still unknown. The CDR3 contains 14 residues. With 5 bases removed from V and 0 bases from J, the gap between germline ends came to 11 bases. Germline loops: CDR1 SEHNR, CDR2 FQNEAQ (reference sequence). This specimen comes from a study of T cell responses to AZD1222 COVID-19 vaccine. Study context: Recipients boosted at about 4 weeks or about 12 weeks are pooled.

Study-wide results and caveats: Sampled repertoires all dated from after the peak T cell response. Nearly half of the spike-specific TCRs reportedly recognize variant regions that carry no mutations. Baseline antibody screening turned up just a handful of seropositive AZD1222 recipients.

TCRdb's table, derived via immunoSEQ multiplex PCR, lists solely in-frame clones and lacks some. This table holds 58,000 or so clones, 65% to 85% found once. This receptor was taken from an adult in good health. The chain joins TRBV7-9 to TRBJ2-7; D uncertain. This specimen consisted of peripheral blood, obtained on day 0 of AZD1222 vaccination. CDR3 loop: CASSPSRSSYEQYF. CDR3 in DNA: TGTGCCAGCAGCCCCAGCAGGAGCTCCTACGAGCAGTACTTC.